This TCR beta chain was identified during a study of T cell responses to AZD1222 COVID-19 vaccine. Germline V gene data show CDR1 as MNHEY and CDR2 as SVGEGT. Unmatched junction bases numbered 13, after V lost 6 bases and J lost 10 bases. CDR3 size: 15 residues. Generated by immunoSEQ multiplex PCR, the TCRdb table keeps only in-frame clones and is missing some. This table holds about 120,000 clones, 85% to 95% found once. Findings of the study overall: Spike-specific TCR repertoires showed rising breadth and depth after two AZD1222 doses. Only a handful of AZD1222 recipients tested seropositive at baseline. Donors skewed white British and female; clonal diversity was possibly underestimated.

On this clone itself: Its antigen is not identified.

This receptor was identified in an adult who received the AZD1222 COVID-19 vaccine. The chain links TRBV6-2 or TRBV6-3 to TRBJ2-2; 8 bases fit TRBD2. The sample here was peripheral blood, taken 28 days after the second AZD1222 dose. CDR3 in DNA: TGTGCCAGCAGCCTGGGGACTAGTGGGGATCAGGAGCTGTTTTTT. Translated, it gives CASSLGTSGDQELFF.